This T cell receptor beta chain was captured in a study of radiotherapy plus CTLA-4 blockade in lung cancer. Study outcomes and limitations: Early clone dynamics of blood T cells, plus interferon-beta, reportedly predicted response best.

CDR3 size: 15 residues. Trimming removed 0 bases from V and 4 bases from J; junction bases left unmatched: 4. Germline CDR1 is SGDLS and CDR2 is YYNGEE. Libraries were prepared by immunoSEQ multiplex PCR; TCRdb keeps only in-frame clonotypes and omits some of them. The sample gives 51,000 or so clones, nearly 90% of which show up once; 6% to 8% is in the top ten. Regarding this clone: Its antigen is undetermined.

Sequencing was performed on peripheral blood, taken from a patient treated with radiotherapy plus ipilimumab. This chain links TRBV9 with TRBJ1-2, with TRBD1 matching 9 bases. The sequence derives from a human donor with non-small cell lung cancer whose response to radiotherapy plus ipilimumab could not be evaluated. The CDR3 nucleotides are TGTGCCAGCAGCGTAGGTCCGGGACAGGGCTATGGCTACACCTTC. Translated, it gives CASSVGPGQGYGYTF.